This note documents a single T cell receptor beta chain sequence. Its antigen is undetermined. All TRB cDNA libraries came from 5' RACE performed with UMI labels. TCRdb processed the 5' RACE reads again and assigns one entry to each CDR3 protein, with no DNA. This repertoire comprises about 24,000 distinct CDR3 sequences; its ten largest clones make up roughly 4%. Per the germline V gene, CDR1 is SQVTM and CDR2 is ANQGSEA. The CDR3 length is 15 residues. This sample stems from a study of CXCR3-negative and CXCR3-positive naive CD8 T cells. Looking at the study overall: The TRB read total, some 140 million, broke down to about 1.5 +/- 0.3 million reads per library.

Findings and limits, study-wide: CXCR3-positive naive cells had more hydrophobic TRB CDR3s than CXCR3-negative naive cells. The study found comparably high diversity in both naive subsets and much lower diversity in memory CD8+ cells.

The sequencing sample was made of naive CXCR3- CD8+ T cells from blood. Subset noted: CD45RO-CCR7+CD27+CD95- naive CD8+ T cells lacking CXCR3 (TNR3-). The gene calls are TRBV29-1 and TRBJ1-3; TCRdb calls TRBD1, which cannot be checked without DNA. This TCR came from a human donor in good health. Some clones in this sample may be carry-over from other donors' samples. The CDR3 is CSVEKEGGYGNTIYF. The full variable domain, rest sourced from reference TRBV29-1 and TRBJ1-3, is SAVISQKPSRDICQRGTSLTIQCQVDSQVTMMFWYRQQPGQSLTLIATANQGSEATYESGFVIDKFPISRPNLTFSTLTVSNMSPEDSSIYLCSVEKEGGYGNTIYFGEGSWLTVV.